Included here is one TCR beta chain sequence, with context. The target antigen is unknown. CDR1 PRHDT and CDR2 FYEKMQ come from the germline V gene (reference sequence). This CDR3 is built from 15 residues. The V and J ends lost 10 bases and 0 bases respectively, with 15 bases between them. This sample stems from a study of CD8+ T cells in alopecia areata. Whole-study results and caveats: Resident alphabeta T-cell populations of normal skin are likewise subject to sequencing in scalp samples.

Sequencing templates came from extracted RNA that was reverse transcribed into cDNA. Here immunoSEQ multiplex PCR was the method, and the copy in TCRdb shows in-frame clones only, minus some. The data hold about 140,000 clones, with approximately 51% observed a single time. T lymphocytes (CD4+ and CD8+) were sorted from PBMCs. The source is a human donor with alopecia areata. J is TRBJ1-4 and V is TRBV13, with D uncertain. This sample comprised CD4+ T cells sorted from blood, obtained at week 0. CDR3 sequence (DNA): TGTGCCACCCGCATGGAGGGTGCAACTAATGAAAAACTGTTTTTT. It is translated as CATRMEGATNEKLFF.